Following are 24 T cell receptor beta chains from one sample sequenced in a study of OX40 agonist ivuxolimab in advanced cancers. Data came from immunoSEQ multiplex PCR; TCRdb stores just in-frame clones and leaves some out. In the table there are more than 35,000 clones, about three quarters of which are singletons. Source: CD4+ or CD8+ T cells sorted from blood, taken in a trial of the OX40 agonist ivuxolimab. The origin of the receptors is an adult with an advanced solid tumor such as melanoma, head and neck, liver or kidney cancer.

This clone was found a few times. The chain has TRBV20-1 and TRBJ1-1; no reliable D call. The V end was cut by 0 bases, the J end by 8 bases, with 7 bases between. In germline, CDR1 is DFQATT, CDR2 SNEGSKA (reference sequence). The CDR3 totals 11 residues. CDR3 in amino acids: CSARDLEEAFF. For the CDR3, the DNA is TGCAGTGCTAGAGATTTGGAGGAAGCTTTCTTT.

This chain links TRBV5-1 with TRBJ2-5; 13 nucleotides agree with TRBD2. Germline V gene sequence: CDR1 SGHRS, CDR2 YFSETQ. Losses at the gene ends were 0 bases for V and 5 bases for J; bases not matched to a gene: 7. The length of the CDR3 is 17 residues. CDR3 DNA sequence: TGCGCCAGCAGCTTGGGGACTAGCGGGAGAACCGGGGAGACCCAGTACTTC. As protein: CASSLGTSGRTGETQYF.

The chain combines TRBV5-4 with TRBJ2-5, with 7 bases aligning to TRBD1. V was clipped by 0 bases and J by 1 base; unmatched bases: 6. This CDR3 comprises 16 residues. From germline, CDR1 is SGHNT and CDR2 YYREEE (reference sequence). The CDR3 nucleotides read TGTGCCAGCAGCTTGGGACAGGGCCGAATCCAAGAGACCCAGTACTTC. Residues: CASSLGQGRIQETQYF.

CDR3: CASSLHGAYEQYF. The CDR3 DNA is TGTGCCAGCAGTTTACACGGGGCCTACGAGCAGTACTTC. This chain links TRBV27 with TRBJ2-7; D perhaps matches TRBD2 (5 bases). Germline V gene data show CDR1 as MNHEY and CDR2 as SMNVEV (reference sequence). CDR3 length: 13 residues. Trimming pared 2 bases from V and 2 bases from J, leaving 7 bases between.

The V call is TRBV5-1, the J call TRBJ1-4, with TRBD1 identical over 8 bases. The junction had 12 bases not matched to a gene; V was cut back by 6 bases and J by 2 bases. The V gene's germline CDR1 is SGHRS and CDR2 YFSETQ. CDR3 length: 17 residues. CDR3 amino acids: CASMEGTGMRTNEKLFF. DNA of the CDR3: TGCGCCAGCATGGAGGGGACAGGCATGCGGACTAATGAAAAACTGTTTTTT.

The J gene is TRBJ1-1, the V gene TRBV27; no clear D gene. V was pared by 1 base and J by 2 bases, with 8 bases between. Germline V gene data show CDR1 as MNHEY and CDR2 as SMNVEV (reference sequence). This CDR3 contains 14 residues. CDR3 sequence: CASSLLGTNTEAFF. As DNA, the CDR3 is TGTGCCAGCAGTTTATTAGGAACTAACACTGAAGCTTTCTTT.

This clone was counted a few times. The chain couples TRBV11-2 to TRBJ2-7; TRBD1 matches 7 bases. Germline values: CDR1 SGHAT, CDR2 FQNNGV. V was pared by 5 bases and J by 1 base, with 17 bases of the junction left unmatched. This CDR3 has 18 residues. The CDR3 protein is CASSLAGTALGRSYEQYF. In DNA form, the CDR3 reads TGTGCCAGCAGCCTAGCCGGGACAGCATTAGGGCGGTCCTACGAGCAGTACTTC.

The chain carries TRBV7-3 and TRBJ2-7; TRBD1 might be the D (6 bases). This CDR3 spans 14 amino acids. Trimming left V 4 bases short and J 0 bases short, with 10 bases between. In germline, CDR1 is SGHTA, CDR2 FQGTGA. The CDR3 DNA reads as TGTGCCAGCAGCTCTTCGACAGGCTCCTACGAGCAGTACTTC. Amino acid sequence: CASSSSTGSYEQYF.

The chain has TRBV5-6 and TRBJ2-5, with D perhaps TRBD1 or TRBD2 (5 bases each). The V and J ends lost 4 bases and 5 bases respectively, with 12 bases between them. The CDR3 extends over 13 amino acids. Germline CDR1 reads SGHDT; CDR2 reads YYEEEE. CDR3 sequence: CASSGDVGETQYF. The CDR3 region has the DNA TGTGCCAGCAGCGGGGACGTGGGGGAGACCCAGTACTTC.

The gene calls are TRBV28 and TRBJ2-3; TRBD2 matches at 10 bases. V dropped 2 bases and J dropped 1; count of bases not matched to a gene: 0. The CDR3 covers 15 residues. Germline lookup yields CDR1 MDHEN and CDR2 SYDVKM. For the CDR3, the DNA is TGTGCCAGCAGTTTACTAGCGGGGGGCACAGATACGCAGTATTTT. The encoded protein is CASSLLAGGTDTQYF.

The CDR3 reads CASRRSGYSYEQYF. The CDR3 coding sequence is TGTGCCAGCAGGAGGTCAGGATACTCCTACGAGCAGTACTTC. This chain uses TRBV27 with TRBJ2-7; D ambiguous. This CDR3 contains 14 residues. The germline gives CDR1 MNHEY, CDR2 SMNVEV (reference sequence). V lost 6 bases and J 0 bases, leaving 12 bases between the germline ends.

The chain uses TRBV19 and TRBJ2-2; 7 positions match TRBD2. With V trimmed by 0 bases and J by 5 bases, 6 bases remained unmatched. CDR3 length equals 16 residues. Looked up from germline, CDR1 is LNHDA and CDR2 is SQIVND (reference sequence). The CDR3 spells CASSIEPSGFTGELFF. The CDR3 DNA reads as TGTGCCAGTAGTATAGAACCTAGCGGTTTTACCGGGGAGCTGTTTTTT.

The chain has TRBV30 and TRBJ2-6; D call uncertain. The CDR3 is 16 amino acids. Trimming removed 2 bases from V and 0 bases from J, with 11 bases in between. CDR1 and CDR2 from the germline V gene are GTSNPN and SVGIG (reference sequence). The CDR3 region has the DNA TGTGCCTGGAGTACGGGCCTGGTCTCTGGGGCCAACGTCCTGACTTTC. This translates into CAWSTGLVSGANVLTF. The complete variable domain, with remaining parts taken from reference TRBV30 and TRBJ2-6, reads SQTIHQWPATLVQPVGSPLSLECTVEGTSNPNLYWYRQAAGRGLQLLFYSVGIGQISSEVPQNLSASRPQDRQFILSSKKLLLSDSGFYLCAWSTGLVSGANVLTFGAGSRLTVL.

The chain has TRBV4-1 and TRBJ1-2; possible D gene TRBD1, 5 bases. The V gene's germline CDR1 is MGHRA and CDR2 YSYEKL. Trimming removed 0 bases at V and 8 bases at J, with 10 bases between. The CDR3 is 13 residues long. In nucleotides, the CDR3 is TGCGCCAGCAGCCAAGATAGAGAGGGGGGCTACACCTTC. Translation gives CASSQDREGGYTF.

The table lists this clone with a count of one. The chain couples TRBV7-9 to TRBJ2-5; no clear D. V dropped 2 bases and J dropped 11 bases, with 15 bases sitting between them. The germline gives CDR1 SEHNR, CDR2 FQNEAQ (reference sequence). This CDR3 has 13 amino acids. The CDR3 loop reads CASSLKGPAPQYF. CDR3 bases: TGTGCCAGCAGCTTAAAGGGCCCAGCGCCTCAGTACTTC. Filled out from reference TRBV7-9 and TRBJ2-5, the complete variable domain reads DTGVSQNPRHKITKRGQNVTFRCDPISEHNRLYWYRQTLGQGPEFLTYFQNEAQLEKSRLLSDRFSAERPKGSFSTLEIQRTEQGDSAMYLCASSLKGPAPQYFGPGTRLLVL.

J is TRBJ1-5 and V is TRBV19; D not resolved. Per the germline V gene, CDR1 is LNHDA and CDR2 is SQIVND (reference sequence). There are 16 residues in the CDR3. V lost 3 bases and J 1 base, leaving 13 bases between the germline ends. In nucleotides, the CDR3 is TGTGCCAGTAGTATTGGTTTGGCGAGGAGCAATCAGCCCCAGCATTTT. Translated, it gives CASSIGLARSNQPQHF.

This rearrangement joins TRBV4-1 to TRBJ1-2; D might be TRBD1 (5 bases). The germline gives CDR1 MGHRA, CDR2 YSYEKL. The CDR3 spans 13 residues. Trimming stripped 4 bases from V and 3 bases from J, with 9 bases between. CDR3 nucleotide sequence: TGCGCCAGCAGCCCCCGGGGGGACTATGGCTACACCTTC. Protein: CASSPRGDYGYTF.

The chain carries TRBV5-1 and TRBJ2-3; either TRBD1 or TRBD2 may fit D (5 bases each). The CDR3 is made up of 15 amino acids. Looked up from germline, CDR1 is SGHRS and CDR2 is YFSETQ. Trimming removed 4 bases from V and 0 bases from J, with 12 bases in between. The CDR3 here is CASSEGPGSTDTQYF. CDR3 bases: TGCGCCAGCAGCGAGGGACCGGGGAGCACAGATACGCAGTATTTT.

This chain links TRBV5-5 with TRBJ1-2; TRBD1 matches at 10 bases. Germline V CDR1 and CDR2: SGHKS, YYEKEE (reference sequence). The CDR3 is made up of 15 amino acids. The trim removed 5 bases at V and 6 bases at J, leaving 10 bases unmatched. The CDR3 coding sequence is TGTGCCAGCAGGCCTCCGGGACAGGGGATTAATGGCTACACCTTC. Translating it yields CASRPPGQGINGYTF.

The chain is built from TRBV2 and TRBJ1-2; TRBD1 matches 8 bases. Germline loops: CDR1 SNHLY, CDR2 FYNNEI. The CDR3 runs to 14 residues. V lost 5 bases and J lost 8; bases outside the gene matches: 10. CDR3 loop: CASSNGQGARGYTF. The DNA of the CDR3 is TGTGCCAGCAGTAATGGTCAGGGGGCGAGGGGCTACACCTTC.

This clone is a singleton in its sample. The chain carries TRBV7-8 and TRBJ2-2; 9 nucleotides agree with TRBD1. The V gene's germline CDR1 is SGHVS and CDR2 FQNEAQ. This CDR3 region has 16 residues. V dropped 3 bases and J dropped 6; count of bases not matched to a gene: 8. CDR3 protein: CASSFPGQGRAGELFF. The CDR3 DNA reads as TGTGCCAGCAGCTTCCCCGGACAGGGGAGGGCCGGGGAGCTGTTTTTT.

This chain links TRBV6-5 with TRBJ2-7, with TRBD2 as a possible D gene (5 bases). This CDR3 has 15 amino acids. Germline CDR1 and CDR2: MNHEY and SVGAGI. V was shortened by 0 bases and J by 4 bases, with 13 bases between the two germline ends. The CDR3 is CASSYSGANLYEQYF. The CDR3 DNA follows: TGTGCCAGCAGTTACTCGGGAGCCAATCTTTACGAGCAGTACTTC.

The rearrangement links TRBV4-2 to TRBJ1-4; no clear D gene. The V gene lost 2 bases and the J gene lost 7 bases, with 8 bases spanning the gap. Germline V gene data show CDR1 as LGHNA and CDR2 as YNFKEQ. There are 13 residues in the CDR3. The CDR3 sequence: CASSQNPGEKLFF. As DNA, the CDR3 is TGTGCCAGCAGCCAAAATCCAGGTGAAAAACTGTTTTTT.

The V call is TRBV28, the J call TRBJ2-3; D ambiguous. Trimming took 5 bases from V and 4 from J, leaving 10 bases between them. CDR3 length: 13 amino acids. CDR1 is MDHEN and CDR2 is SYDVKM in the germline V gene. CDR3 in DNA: TGTGCCAGCAGTAGTCCGTCGGCAGATACGCAGTATTTT. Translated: CASSSPSADTQYF. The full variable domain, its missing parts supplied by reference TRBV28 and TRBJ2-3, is DVKVTQSSRYLVKRTGEKVFLECVQDMDHENMFWYRQDPGLGLRLIYFSYDVKMKEKGDIPEGYSVSREKKERFSLILESASTNQTSMYLCASSSPSADTQYFGPGTRLTVL.